The 10 T cell receptor beta chains listed next were all sequenced from one sample in a study of T cells in Graves' hyperthyroidism and ophthalmopathy (dated 2019 in TCRdb). Libraries came from multiplex PCR. TCRdb records Illumina HiSeq 2000 as the sequencer. The TCR beta CDR3 regions were amplified from RNA transcripts. For the first round of RT-PCR on the TCR CDR3, the HTBI primer set was used together with the Qiagen OneStep RT-PCR kit. TCRdb redid the processing of the public reads, applying fastp at Q25 and MiXCR, and retained in-frame beta chains. Records with the same CDR3 protein are collapsed into one entry carrying the most frequent genes and DNA. This sample lists around 300,000 distinct CDR3 sequences; roughly 15% were detected once. The top ten clonotypes cover 30% to 40% of the sample. The sequencing sample was made of blood. All receptors derive from a woman in her 40s with Graves' ophthalmopathy.

This clonotype was picked up many times. The rearrangement joins TRBV12-3 or TRBV12-4 to TRBJ2-7, with no clear D. This CDR3 contains 15 residues. V lost 5 bases to trimming and J lost 0 bases, with 14 bases between them. CDR3 amino acids: CASSPFGASSYEQYF. CDR3 DNA sequence: TGTGCCAGCAGTCCATTCGGTGCAAGCTCCTACGAGCAGTACTTC.

Ten or more counts support this clonotype. V is TRBV11-2 and J is TRBJ1-6; unclear D gene. This CDR3 has 12 amino acids. Germline V gene data show CDR1 as SGHAT and CDR2 as FQNNGV. Trimming took off 3 bases at V and 10 bases at J, with 7 bases between the two ends. CDR3 nucleotide sequence: TGTGCCAGCAGCTTCTCGCAATCACCCCTCCACTTT. Translating it yields CASSFSQSPLHF.

This clonotype was seen more than once but under ten times. The chain joins TRBV14 to TRBJ1-1; D is possibly TRBD1 (5 bases). The CDR3 extends over 18 amino acids. Germline loops: CDR1 SGHDN, CDR2 FVKESK. V lost 0 bases and J lost 3, with 20 bases in between. The CDR3 region has the DNA TGTGCCAGCAGCCAAGAGCCCTTTACCAGGGCGGTGGACACTGAAGCTTTCTTT. Amino acid sequence: CASSQEPFTRAVDTEAFF.

This clonotype has at least ten counts. The CDR3 DNA reads TGTGCTAGTGGTTTGCCCCATGCCTCTACAGGGCTAGTTTTCAATGAGCAGTTCTTC. Translated: CASGLPHASTGLVFNEQFF. This sequence joins TRBV12-5 and TRBJ2-1, with TRBD1 as a possible D gene (6 bases). With 2 bases removed from V and 6 bases from J, the gap between germline ends came to 26 bases. Germline V gene sequence: CDR1 LGHNT, CDR2 FRNRAP. This CDR3 region has 19 residues.

This clonotype has at least ten counts. V usage is TRBV7-6 and J usage is TRBJ1-5; weak D call: TRBD1 (5 bases). The V gene's germline CDR1 is SGHVS and CDR2 FNYEAQ. The germline V and J ends were trimmed by 3 bases and 5 bases, with 20 bases remaining between them. This CDR3 is 17 amino acids long. This CDR3 is CASSFRSGRKRDQPQHF. The CDR3 coding sequence is TGTGCCAGCAGCTTTCGGTCGGGACGGAAGCGAGATCAGCCCCAGCATTTT.

The sample holds many counts of this clonotype. The chain carries TRBV6-1 and TRBJ2-1, with TRBD1 identical over 8 bases. CDR1 and CDR2 from the germline V gene are MNHNS and SASEGT. V shed 7 bases, J shed 4 bases, and the junction held 9 bases outside the gene matches. The CDR3 runs 15 residues. In DNA form, the CDR3 reads TGTGCCAGCACACTGAACCGGGACAGGTACAATGAGCAGTTCTTC. This gives the protein CASTLNRDRYNEQFF.

This clonotype was found many times. J is TRBJ1-2 and V is TRBV12-3 or TRBV12-4; no firm D call. The CDR3 loop spans 14 amino acids. V was clipped by 4 bases and J by 4 bases, with 13 bases between them. CDR3 nucleotide sequence: TGTGCCAGCAGTTCCCGGGTCCCGCCCTATGGCTACACCTTC. It is translated as CASSSRVPPYGYTF.

This clonotype has a count of ten or more. This sequence joins TRBV20-1 and TRBJ2-3; D gene unclear. V was cut by 6 bases and J by 2 bases, with 6 bases left in between. The CDR3 consists of 11 residues. Germline V gene data show CDR1 as DFQATT and CDR2 as SNEGSKA (reference sequence). The CDR3 DNA reads as TGCAGTGCAAATCCCACAGATACGCAGTATTTT. Its translation is CSANPTDTQYF.

This clonotype was detected many times. The rearrangement uses TRBV29-1 and TRBJ1-2, with 11 bases matching TRBD1. This CDR3 spans 13 amino acids. After removal of 6 bases from V and 1 base from J, the junction contained 1 base not matched to a gene. The germline gives CDR1 SQVTM, CDR2 ANQGSEA. CDR3 amino acids: CSVGQGVNYGYTF. In DNA, the CDR3 is TGCAGCGTGGGACAGGGGGTTAACTATGGCTACACCTTC. The full variable domain, rest sourced from reference TRBV29-1 and TRBJ1-2, is SAVISQKPSRDICQRGTSLTIQCQVDSQVTMMFWYRQQPGQSLTLIATANQGSEATYESGFVIDKFPISRPNLTFSTLTVSNMSPEDSSIYLCSVGQGVNYGYTFGSGTRLTVV.

In its sample, this clonotype was seen a few times. The gene calls are TRBV18 and TRBJ2-7; no definite D call. The CDR3 has 13 amino acids. V was clipped by 0 bases and J by 3 bases, with 6 bases between them. The V gene's germline CDR1 is KGHSH and CDR2 LQKENI. The CDR3: CASSPPGNYEQYF. In DNA, the CDR3 is TGTGCCAGCTCACCACCGGGGAACTACGAGCAGTACTTC.